These T cell receptor beta chains were read from a single sample in a study of tumor-infiltrating lymphocytes in oesophageal squamous cell carcinoma. TCRdb re-called the PCR reads with MiXCR, one entry per CDR3 protein. Of more than 15,000 distinct CDR3 sequences in the sample, approximately 46% are singletons; the top ten hold 23%. The sample was esophageal tumor tissue. The receptors come from a male donor with esophageal squamous cell carcinoma. The CDR3 runs from the conserved cysteine through the conserved F or W. A D gene is named only where the DNA matches it firmly. Clone sizes are given selectively: once, few, many, or a class where the clone is expanded.

>.|TRBJ2-3|TRBD2|16|TRBV7-3
TGTGCCAGCAGCACCGGACTAGCGGGTCACACAGATACGCAGTATTTT
CASSTGLAGHTDTQYF
>once|TRBJ2-7|.|13|TRBV14
TGTGCCAGCGCCGTGGACAGACAATACGAGCAGTACTTC
CASAVDRQYEQYF
>.|TRBJ2-2|.|14|TRBV7-6
TGTGCCAGCAGCTTAATGTCGAACACCGGGGAGCTGTTTTTT
CASSLMSNTGELFF
>.|TRBJ2-7|TRBD1|15|TRBV6-1
TGTGCCAGCAGTGAAGGGGGACAGGCGTCCTACGAGCAGTACTTC
CASSEGGQASYEQYF
>.|TRBJ2-1|.|17|TRBV7-4
TGTGCCAGCAGCTCACCTCCAGGGGATGGGGATAACAATGAGCAGTTCTTC
CASSSPPGDGDNNEQFF
>medium-sized|TRBJ2-5|.|14|TRBV24-1
TGTGCCACCAGTGATAATGGGTTCCAAGAGACCCAGTACTTC
CATSDNGFQETQYF
>.|TRBJ2-7|.|11|TRBV11-2
TGTGCCAGCAGCGAACAGGTCAAGCAGTACTTC
CASSEQVKQYF
>.|TRBJ2-1|TRBD2|15|TRBV7-6
TGTGCCAGCAGCCGGACTAGCGGAGCCTACAATGAGCAGTTCTTC
CASSRTSGAYNEQFF
>.|TRBJ2-1|TRBD2|15|TRBV20-1
TGCAGAGCTAGTCGGGCGGGAGGGGATTACAATGAGCAGTTCTTC
CRASRAGGDYNEQFF
>many|TRBJ2-1|TRBD2|14|TRBV12-3/TRBV12-4
TGTGCCAGCAGTGCTTGGGGGGGAGTTCGGAAGCAGTTCTTC
CASSAWGGVRKQFF
>few|TRBJ2-5|TRBD2|15|TRBV7-7
TGTGCTAGCAGCTTAGCGGGGGGGTACCAAGAGACCCAGTACTTC
CASSLAGGYQETQYF
>few|TRBJ2-7|.|13|TRBV7-9
TGTGCCAGCGAAGCCAGGAGTTCTTACGAGCAGTACTTC
CASEARSSYEQYF
>.|TRBJ2-1|.|13|TRBV24-1
TGTGCCACCAGTGATTTCCGGGACTCCGAGCAGTTCTTC
CATSDFRDSEQFF
>.|TRBJ1-1|.|12|TRBV7-8
TGTGCCAGCAGCCAATCCGGGACAGAAGCTTTCTTT
CASSQSGTEAFF
>.|TRBJ2-1|.|16|TRBV7-9
TGTGCCTGCAGCTCACGACTCCAAATGGGCTACAATGAGCAGTTCTTC
CACSSRLQMGYNEQFF
>.|TRBJ2-1|.|15|TRBV7-2
TGTGCCAGCAGCTTTGGGGTAATTTCGGGATTTGAGCAGTTCTTC
CASSFGVISGFEQFF
>.|TRBJ1-1|TRBD1|14|TRBV19
TGTGCCAGTATTCCGGACAGGGCTGGCACTGAAGCTTTCTTT
CASIPDRAGTEAFF
>.|TRBJ1-1|.|13|TRBV7-3
TGTGCCAGCAGCCCGCCTTTAAAGTCTGAAGCTTTCTTT
CASSPPLKSEAFF
>many|TRBJ2-3|.|13|TRBV4-1
TGCGCCAGCAGCCAAGTCCCCCGAGATACGCAGTATTTT
CASSQVPRDTQYF
>.|TRBJ2-1|.|16|TRBV7-2
TGTGCCAGCAGCTCCCCCCTAGGGCGGGTCCGGTACGAGCAGTTCTTC
CASSSPLGRVRYEQFF
>.|TRBJ2-5|TRBD2|16|TRBV28
TGTGCCAGCAGCCGAACTAGCGGGAGGGCCCAAGAGACCCAGTACTTC
CASSRTSGRAQETQYF
>few|TRBJ2-5|.|15|TRBV7-3
TGTGCCAGCAGCTTATTTGCCGGCTTCCAAGAGACCCAGTACTTC
CASSLFAGFQETQYF
>once|TRBJ2-1|.|15|TRBV7-4
TGTGCCAGCAGCTTAGAACAGGGTGCCTTAAGGAAGCAGTTCTTC
CASSLEQGALRKQFF
>.|TRBJ2-7|TRBD2|14|TRBV7-2
TGTGCCAGCAGCTTAGAAGCGGGAACCTACGAGCAGTACTTC
CASSLEAGTYEQYF
>few|TRBJ2-3|.|13|TRBV12-3/TRBV12-4
TGTGCCAGCAGTTTACACAGGACAGATACGCAGTATTTT
CASSLHRTDTQYF
>few|TRBJ2-5|.|13|TRBV7-2
TGTGCCAGCAGCCTCGAGTTCAGCGAGACCCAGTACTTC
CASSLEFSETQYF
>few|TRBJ1-3|.|14|TRBV11-2
TGTGCCAGCAGCTCCGCTAGCGCTGGAAACACCATATATTTT
CASSSASAGNTIYF
>.|TRBJ1-2|TRBD1|14|TRBV6-1
TGTGCCAGCAGTTCGCAGGGGGGTTCTAATGGCTACACCTTC
CASSSQGGSNGYTF